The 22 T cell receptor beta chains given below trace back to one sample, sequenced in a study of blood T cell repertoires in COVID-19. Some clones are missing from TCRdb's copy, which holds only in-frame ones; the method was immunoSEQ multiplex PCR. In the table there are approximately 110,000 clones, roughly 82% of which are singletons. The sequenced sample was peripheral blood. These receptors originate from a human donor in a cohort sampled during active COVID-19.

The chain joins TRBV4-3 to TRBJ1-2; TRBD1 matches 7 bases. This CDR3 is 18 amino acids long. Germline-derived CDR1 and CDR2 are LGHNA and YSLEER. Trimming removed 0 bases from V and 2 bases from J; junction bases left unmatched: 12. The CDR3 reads CASSQEQQGFLSNYGYTF. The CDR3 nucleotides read TGCGCCAGCAGCCAAGAACAACAGGGGTTCTTGTCCAACTATGGCTACACCTTC.

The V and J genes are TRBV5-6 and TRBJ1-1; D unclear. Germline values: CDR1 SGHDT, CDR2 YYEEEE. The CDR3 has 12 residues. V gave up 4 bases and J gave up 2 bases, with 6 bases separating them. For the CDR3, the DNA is TGTGCCAGCAGCCTAATCAACACTGAAGCTTTCTTT. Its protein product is CASSLINTEAFF.

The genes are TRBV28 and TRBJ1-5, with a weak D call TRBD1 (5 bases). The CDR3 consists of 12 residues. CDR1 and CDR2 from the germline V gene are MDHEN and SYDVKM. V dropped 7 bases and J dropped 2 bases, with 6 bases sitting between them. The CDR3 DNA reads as TGTGCCAGCATGACAGGCAATCAGCCCCAGCATTTT. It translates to CASMTGNQPQHF. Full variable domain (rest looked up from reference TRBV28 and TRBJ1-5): DVKVTQSSRYLVKRTGEKVFLECVQDMDHENMFWYRQDPGLGLRLIYFSYDVKMKEKGDIPEGYSVSREKKERFSLILESASTNQTSMYLCASMTGNQPQHFGDGTRLSIL.

In DNA, the CDR3 is TGTGCCTGGACAAAAAATAGCAATCAGCCCCAGCATTTT. As protein: CAWTKNSNQPQHF. The gene calls are TRBV30 and TRBJ1-5, with D unresolved. V lost 4 bases and J lost 0, with 7 bases in between. CDR3 length: 13 residues. In germline, CDR1 is GTSNPN, CDR2 SVGIG (reference sequence).

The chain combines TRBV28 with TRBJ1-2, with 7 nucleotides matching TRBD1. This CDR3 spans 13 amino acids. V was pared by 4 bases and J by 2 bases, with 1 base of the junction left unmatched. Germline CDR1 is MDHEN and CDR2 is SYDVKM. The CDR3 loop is CASSSGQNYGYTF. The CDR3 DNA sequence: TGTGCCAGCAGTTCGGGACAGAACTATGGCTACACCTTC.

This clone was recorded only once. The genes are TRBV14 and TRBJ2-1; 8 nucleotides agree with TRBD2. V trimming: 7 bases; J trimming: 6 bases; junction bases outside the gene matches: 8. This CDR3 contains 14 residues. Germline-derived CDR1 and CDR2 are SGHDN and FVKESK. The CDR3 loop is CASKQRERSNEQFF. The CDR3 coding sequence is TGTGCCAGCAAACAGCGGGAGCGGTCCAATGAGCAGTTCTTC.

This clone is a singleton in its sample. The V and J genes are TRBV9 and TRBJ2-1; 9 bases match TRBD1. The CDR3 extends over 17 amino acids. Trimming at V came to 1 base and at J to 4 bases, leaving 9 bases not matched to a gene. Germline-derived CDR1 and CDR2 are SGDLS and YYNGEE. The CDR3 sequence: CASSVSLRDRAYNEQFF. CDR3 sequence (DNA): TGTGCCAGCAGCGTATCCCTGCGGGACAGGGCTTACAATGAGCAGTTCTTC.

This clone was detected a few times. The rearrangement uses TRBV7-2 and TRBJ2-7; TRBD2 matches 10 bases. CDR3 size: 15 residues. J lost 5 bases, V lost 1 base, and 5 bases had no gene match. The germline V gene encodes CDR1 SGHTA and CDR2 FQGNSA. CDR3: CASSLGLAGANEQYF. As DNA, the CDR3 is TGTGCCAGCAGCTTAGGCCTAGCGGGAGCCAACGAGCAGTACTTC.

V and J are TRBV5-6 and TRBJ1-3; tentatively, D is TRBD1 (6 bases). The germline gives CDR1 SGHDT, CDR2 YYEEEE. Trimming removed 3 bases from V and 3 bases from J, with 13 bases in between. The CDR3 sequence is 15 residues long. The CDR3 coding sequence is TGTGCCAGCAGCTCAGGGACACCCCTTGGAAACACCATATATTTT. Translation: CASSSGTPLGNTIYF.

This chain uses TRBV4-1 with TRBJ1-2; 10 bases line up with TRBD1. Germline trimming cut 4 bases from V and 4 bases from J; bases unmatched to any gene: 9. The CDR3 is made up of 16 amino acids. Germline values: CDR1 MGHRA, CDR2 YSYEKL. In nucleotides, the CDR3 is TGCGCCAGCAGCCCAGGGGATCGGACAGGGGGCTATGGCTACACCTTC. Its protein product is CASSPGDRTGGYGYTF.

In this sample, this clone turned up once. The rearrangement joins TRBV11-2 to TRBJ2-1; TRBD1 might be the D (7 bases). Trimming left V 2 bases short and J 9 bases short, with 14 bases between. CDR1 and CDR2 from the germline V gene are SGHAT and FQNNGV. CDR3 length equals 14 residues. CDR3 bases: TGTGCCAGCAGCTTATCCGGAGGGGGCAGTGAGCAGTTCTTC. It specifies CASSLSGGGSEQFF.

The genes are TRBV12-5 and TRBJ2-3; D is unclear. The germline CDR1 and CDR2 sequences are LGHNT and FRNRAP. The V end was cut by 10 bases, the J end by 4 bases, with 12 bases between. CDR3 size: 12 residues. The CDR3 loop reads CATSDSADTQYF. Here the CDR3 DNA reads TGTGCTACCTCTGACTCGGCAGATACGCAGTATTTT.

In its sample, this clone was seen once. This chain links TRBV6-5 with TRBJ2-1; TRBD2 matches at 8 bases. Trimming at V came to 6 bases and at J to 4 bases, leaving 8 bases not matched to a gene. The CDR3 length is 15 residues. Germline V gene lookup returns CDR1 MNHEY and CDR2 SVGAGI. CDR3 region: CASRPIAGIYNEQFF. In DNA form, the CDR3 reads TGTGCCAGCAGACCCATAGCGGGAATTTACAATGAGCAGTTCTTC.

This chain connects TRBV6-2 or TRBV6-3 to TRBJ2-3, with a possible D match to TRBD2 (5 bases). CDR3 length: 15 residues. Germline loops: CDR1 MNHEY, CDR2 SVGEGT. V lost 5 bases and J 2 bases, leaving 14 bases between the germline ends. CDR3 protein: CASSTRLTPTDTQYF. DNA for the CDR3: TGTGCCAGCAGTACAAGACTAACCCCCACAGATACGCAGTATTTT.

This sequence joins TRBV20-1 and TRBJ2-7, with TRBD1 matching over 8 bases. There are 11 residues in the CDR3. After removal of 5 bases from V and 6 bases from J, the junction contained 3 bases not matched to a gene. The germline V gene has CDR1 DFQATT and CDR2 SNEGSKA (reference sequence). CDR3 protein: CSALDRVEQYF. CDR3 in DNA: TGCAGTGCTCTGGACAGGGTCGAGCAGTACTTC.

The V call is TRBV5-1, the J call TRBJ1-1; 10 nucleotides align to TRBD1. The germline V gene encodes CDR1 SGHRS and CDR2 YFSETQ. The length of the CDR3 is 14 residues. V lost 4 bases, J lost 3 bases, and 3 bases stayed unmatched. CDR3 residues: CASSTTGGYTEAFF. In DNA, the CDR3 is TGCGCCAGCAGCACGACAGGGGGCTACACTGAAGCTTTCTTT.

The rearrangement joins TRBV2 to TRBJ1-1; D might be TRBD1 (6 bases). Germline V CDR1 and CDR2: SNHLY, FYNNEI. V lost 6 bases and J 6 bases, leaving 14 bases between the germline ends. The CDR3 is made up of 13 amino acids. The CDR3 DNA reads TGTGCCAGCAGGGCAGGGGTGGCGTCTGAAGCTTTCTTT. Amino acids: CASRAGVASEAFF.

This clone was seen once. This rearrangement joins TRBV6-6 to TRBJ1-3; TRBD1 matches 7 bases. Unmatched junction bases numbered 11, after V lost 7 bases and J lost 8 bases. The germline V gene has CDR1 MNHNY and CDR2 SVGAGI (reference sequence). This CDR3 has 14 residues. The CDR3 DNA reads TGTGCCAGCAAAGACAGGGCCGATCCGGACACCATATATTTT. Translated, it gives CASKDRADPDTIYF.

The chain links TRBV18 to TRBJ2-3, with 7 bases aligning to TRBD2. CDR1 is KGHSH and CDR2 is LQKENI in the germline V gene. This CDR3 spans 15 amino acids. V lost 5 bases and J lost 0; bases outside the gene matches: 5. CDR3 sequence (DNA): TGTGCCAGCTCAGCACTTAGCGGGAGCACAGATACGCAGTATTTT. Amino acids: CASSALSGSTDTQYF.

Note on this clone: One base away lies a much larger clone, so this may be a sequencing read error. The DNA of the CDR3 is TGCGCCACCAGCCGACAGGTCTATAATTCACCCCTCCACTTT. Amino acids: CATSRQVYNSPLHF. The V call is TRBV10-2, the J call TRBJ1-6, with D perhaps matching TRBD1 (6 bases). Trimming took off 10 bases at V and 3 bases at J, with 13 bases between the two ends. CDR3 length equals 14 residues. Germline V gene sequence: CDR1 WSHSY, CDR2 SAAADI.

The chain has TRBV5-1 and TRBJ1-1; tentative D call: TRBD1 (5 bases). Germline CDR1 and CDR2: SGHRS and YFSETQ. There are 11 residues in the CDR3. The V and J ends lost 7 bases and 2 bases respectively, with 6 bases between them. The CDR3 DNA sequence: TGCGCCAGCCAGGGTAACACTGAAGCTTTCTTT. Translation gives CASQGNTEAFF.

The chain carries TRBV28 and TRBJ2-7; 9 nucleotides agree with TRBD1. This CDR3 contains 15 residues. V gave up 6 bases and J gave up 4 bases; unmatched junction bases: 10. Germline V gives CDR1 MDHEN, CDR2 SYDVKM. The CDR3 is CASRPMDRGPYEQYF. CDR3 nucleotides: TGTGCCAGCAGGCCGATGGACAGGGGCCCTTACGAGCAGTACTTC.